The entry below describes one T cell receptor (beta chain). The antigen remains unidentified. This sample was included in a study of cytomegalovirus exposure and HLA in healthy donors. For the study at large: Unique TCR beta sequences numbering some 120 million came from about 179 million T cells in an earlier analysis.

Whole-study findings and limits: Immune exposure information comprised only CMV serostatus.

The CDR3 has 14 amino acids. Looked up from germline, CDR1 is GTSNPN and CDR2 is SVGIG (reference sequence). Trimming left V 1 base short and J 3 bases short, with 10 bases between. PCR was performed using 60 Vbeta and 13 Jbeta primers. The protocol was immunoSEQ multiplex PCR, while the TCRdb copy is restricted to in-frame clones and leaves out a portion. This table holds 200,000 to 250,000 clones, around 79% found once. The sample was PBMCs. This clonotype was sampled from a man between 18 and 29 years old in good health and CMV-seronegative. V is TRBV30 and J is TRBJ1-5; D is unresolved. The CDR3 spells CAWSESVFNQPQHF. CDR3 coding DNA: TGTGCCTGGAGTGAATCTGTGTTCAATCAGCCCCAGCATTTT.